Reported below is one T cell receptor beta chain. The sample comes from a study of blood T cell repertoires in COVID-19. Generated by immunoSEQ multiplex PCR, the TCRdb table keeps only in-frame clones and is missing some. This sample has about 260,000 clones, with around 90% found just once. Specimen: PBMCs or T cells enriched from blood (not recorded which). This clonotype was obtained from a man in his fifties or sixties who had been exposed to COVID-19.

This chain's CDR3 is CASSFAGGNEQYV. The CDR3 DNA follows: TGTGCCAGCAGTTTCGCAGGGGGCAACGAGCAGTACGTC. The V call is TRBV28, the J call TRBJ2-7, with TRBD1 matching over 8 bases. Germline assignment: CDR1 MDHEN and CDR2 SYDVKM. CDR3 size: 13 residues. The V segment lost 3 bases and the J segment 5 bases; nucleotides outside the gene matches: 3.